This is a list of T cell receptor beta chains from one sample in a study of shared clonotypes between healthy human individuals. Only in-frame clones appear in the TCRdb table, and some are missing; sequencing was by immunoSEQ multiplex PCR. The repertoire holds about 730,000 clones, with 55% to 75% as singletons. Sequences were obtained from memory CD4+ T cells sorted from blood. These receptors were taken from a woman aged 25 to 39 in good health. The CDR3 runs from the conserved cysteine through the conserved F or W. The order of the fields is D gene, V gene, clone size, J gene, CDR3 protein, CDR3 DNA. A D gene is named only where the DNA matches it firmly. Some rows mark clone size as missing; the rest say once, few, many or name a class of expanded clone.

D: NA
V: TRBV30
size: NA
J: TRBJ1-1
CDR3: CAWSVGTLDREAFF
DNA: TGTGCCTGGAGTGTAGGAACCCTCGACAGGGAAGCTTTCTTT

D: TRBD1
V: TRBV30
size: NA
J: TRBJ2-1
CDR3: CAWSGPGTVPNEQFF
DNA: TGTGCCTGGAGTGGTCCCGGGACAGTCCCCAATGAGCAGTTCTTC

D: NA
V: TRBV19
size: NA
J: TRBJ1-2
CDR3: CASSRPPGQAHLSDHLDYGYTF
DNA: TGTGCCAGTAGTCGACCCCCGGGACAAGCCCACCTCAGCGATCACCTCGACTATGGCTACACCTTC

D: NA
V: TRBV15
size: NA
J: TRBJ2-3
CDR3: CATSIVGTSTSTDTQYF
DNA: TGTGCCACCAGCATCGTCGGGACTTCTACTAGCACAGATACGCAGTATTTT

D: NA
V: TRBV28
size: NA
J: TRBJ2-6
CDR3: CASSSGRLGTSGANVLTF
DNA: TGTGCCAGCAGTTCCGGACGCCTGGGGACCTCTGGGGCCAACGTCCTGACTTTC

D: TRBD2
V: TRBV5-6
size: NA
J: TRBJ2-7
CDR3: CASSFTGTSGTSEQYF
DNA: TGTGCCAGCAGCTTTACCGGGACTAGCGGGACCTCCGAGCAGTACTTC

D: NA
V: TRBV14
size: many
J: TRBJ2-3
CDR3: CASSQGTSNTQYF
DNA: TGTGCCAGCAGCCAAGGGACGTCAAATACGCAGTATTTT

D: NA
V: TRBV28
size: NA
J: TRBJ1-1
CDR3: CASSFTGREAFF
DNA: TGTGCCAGCAGTTTTACAGGTAGAGAAGCTTTCTTT

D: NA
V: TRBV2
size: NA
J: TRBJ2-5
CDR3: CASSEDGETQYF
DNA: TGTGCCAGCAGTGAAGATGGGGAGACCCAGTACTTC

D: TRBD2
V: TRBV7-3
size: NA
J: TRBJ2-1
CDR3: CASSLTGTSGSVFF
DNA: TGTGCCAGCAGCTTAACTGGGACTAGCGGGAGTGTCTTCTTC

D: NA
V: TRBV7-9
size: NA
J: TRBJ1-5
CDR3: CASSFLREGGPQHF
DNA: TGTGCCAGCAGCTTTCTGCGGGAAGGGGGACCCCAGCATTTT

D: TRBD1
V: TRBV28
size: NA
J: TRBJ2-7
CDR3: CASSTPGQSSYEQYF
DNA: TGTGCCAGCAGTACTCCGGGACAGAGCTCCTACGAGCAGTACTTC

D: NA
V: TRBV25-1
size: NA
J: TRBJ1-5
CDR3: CASSEPGHPEFNQPQHF
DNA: TGTGCCAGCAGTGAACCGGGACATCCCGAATTCAATCAGCCCCAGCATTTT

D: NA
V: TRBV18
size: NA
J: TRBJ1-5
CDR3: CASSPGGTQPQHF
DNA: TGTGCCAGCTCACCCGGAGGGACCCAGCCCCAGCATTTT

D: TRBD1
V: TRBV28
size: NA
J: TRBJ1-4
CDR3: CASSPGDRGSEKLFF
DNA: TGTGCCAGCAGTCCGGGGGACAGGGGGAGTGAAAAACTGTTTTTT

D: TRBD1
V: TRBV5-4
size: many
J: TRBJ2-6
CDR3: CASSPPFRDRGAGANVLTF
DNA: TGTGCCAGCAGCCCCCCATTCCGGGACAGGGGGGCAGGGGCCAACGTCCTGACTTTC

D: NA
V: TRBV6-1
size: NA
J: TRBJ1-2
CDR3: CASSEAQTGNYGYTF
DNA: TGTGCCAGCAGTGAAGCGCAGACGGGTAACTATGGCTACACCTTC

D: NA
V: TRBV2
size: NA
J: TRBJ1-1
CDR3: CASSEGGMPYTEAFF
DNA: TGTGCCAGCAGTGAAGGAGGGATGCCTTACACTGAAGCTTTCTTT

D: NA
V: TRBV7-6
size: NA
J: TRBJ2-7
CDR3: CASSFLGPPYF
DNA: TGTGCCAGCAGCTTCCTGGGTCCCCCGTACTTC

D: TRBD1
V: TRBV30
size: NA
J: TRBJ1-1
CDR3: CAWSPDRLEAFF
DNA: TGTGCCTGGAGTCCGGACAGGCTTGAAGCTTTCTTT

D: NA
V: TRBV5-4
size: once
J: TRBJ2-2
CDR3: CASSLAAGARYTGELFF
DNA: TGTGCCAGCAGCTTGGCCGCGGGGGCCCGCTACACCGGGGAGCTGTTTTTT

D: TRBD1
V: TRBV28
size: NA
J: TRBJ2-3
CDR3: CASSLGATGADTQYF
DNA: TGTGCCAGCAGTTTAGGGGCGACAGGGGCAGATACGCAGTATTTT

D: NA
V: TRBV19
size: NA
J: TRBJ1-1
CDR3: CASQQLGLNTEAFF
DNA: TGTGCCAGTCAACAACTGGGACTGAACACTGAAGCTTTCTTT

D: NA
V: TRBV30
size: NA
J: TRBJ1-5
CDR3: CAWSAGQGGQPQHF
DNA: TGTGCCTGGAGTGCGGGGCAGGGTGGTCAGCCCCAGCATTTT

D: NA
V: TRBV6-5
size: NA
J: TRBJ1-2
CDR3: CASSTDLYGYTF
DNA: TGTGCCAGCAGCACAGACCTATATGGCTACACCTTC

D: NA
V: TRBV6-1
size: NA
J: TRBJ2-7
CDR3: CASSGSLSGSYEQYF
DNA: TGTGCCAGCAGTGGAAGCCTGAGCGGGTCCTACGAGCAGTACTTC

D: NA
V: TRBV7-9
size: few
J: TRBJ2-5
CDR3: CASSPYWREETQYF
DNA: TGTGCCAGCAGCCCATATTGGAGGGAAGAGACCCAGTACTTC

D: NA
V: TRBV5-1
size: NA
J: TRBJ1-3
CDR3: CASSLGLSGSGNTIYF
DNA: TGCGCCAGCAGCTTGGGCCTCTCGGGATCTGGAAACACCATATATTTT

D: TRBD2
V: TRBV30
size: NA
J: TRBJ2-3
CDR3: CAWTDRGRATDTQYF
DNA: TGTGCCTGGACGGATCGCGGGAGGGCCACAGATACGCAGTATTTT

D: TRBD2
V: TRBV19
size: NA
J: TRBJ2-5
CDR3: CASTGGGEVQYF
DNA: TGTGCCAGTACGGGGGGGGGCGAGGTCCAGTACTTC

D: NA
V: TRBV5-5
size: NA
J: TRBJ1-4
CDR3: CASSLPGATNEKLFF
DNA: TGTGCCAGCAGCTTGCCGGGTGCAACTAATGAAAAACTGTTTTTT

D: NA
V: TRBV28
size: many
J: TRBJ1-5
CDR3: CASRDQGQGSNQPQHF
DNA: TGTGCCAGCAGGGATCAGGGCCAAGGGAGCAATCAGCCCCAGCATTTT

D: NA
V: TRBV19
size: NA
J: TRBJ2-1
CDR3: CASSPSWSSYNEQFF
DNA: TGTGCCAGTAGTCCCTCTTGGAGCTCCTACAATGAGCAGTTCTTC

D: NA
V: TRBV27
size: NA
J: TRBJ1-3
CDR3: CASSFLGRASGNTIYF
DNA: TGTGCCAGCAGTTTCTTGGGCAGAGCCTCTGGAAACACCATATATTTT

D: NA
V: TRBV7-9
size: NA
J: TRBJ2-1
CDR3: CASSLKGGGGKQFF
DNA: TGTGCCAGCAGCTTAAAGGGAGGGGGCGGTAAGCAGTTCTTC

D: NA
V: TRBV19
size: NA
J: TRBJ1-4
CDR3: CASSMAPTGEKLFF
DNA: TGTGCCAGTAGTATGGCTCCGACCGGGGAAAAACTGTTTTTT

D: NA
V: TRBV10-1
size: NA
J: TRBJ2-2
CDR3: CASSESRGLLTGELFF
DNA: TGCGCCAGCAGTGAGTCGAGAGGGCTACTCACCGGGGAGCTGTTTTTT

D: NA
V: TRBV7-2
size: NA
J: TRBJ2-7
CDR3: CASSRVPYEQYF
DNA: TGTGCCAGCAGTCGGGTTCCTTACGAGCAGTACTTC

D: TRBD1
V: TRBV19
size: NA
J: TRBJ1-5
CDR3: CASTPGQGTYSNQPQHF
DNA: TGTGCCAGTACCCCGGGACAGGGCACCTATAGCAATCAGCCCCAGCATTTT

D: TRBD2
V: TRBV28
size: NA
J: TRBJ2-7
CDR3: CASSLYGTSGSYEQYF
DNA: TGTGCCAGCAGTTTATACGGGACTAGCGGTTCCTACGAGCAGTACTTC

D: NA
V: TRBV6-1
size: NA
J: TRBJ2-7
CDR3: CASSEPRAPYEQYF
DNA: TGTGCCAGCAGTGAACCCAGGGCCCCCTACGAGCAGTACTTC

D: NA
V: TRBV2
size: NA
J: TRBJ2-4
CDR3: CASSPLTGAKNIQYF
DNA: TGTGCCAGCAGCCCCCTGACCGGGGCCAAAAACATTCAGTACTTC

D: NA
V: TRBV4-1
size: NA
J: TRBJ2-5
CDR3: CASSPQGRAGLETQYF
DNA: TGCGCCAGCAGCCCCCAGGGCAGGGCAGGGTTAGAGACCCAGTACTTC

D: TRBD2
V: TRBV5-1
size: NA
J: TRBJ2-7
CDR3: CASSPLAGADGEQYF
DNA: TGCGCCAGCAGCCCTTTAGCGGGAGCCGACGGCGAGCAGTACTTC

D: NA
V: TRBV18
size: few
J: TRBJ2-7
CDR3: CASSPGYEQYF
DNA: TGTGCCAGCTCACCGGGCTACGAGCAGTACTTC

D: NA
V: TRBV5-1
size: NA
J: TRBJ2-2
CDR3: CASNLGMNTGELFF
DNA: TGCGCCAGCAATCTAGGGATGAACACCGGGGAGCTGTTTTTT

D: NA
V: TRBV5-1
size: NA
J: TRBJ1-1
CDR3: CASRFQGGSTEAFF
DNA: TGCGCCAGCAGATTCCAGGGAGGTAGCACTGAAGCTTTCTTT

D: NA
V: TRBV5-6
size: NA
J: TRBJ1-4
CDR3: CASSLLGDGATVEKLFF
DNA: TGTGCCAGCAGCTTGCTGGGGGACGGGGCCACCGTTGAAAAACTGTTTTTT

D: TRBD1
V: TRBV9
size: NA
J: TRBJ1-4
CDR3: CASSAQGSRTGFVDEKLFF
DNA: TGTGCCAGCAGCGCCCAAGGGTCCAGGACAGGGTTTGTGGATGAAAAACTGTTTTTT

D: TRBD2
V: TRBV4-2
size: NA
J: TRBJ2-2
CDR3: CASSQLGLAALGELFF
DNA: TGTGCCAGCAGCCAATTGGGACTAGCGGCCTTAGGGGAGCTGTTTTTT

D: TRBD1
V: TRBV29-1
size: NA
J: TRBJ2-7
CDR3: CSVAIGTGSHEQYF
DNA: TGCAGCGTTGCAATAGGGACAGGGTCCCACGAGCAGTACTTC

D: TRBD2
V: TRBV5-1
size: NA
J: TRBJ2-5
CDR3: CASSVGTSGSKGEETQYF
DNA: TGCGCCAGCAGCGTGGGGACTAGCGGGAGTAAGGGGGAAGAGACCCAGTACTTC

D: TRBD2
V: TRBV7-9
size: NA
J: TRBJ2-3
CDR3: CASSSRTSSTDTQYF
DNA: TGTGCCAGCAGCTCAAGGACTAGCTCCACAGATACGCAGTATTTT

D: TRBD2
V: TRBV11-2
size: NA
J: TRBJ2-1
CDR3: CASSLPGTSGTSGQFF
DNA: TGTGCCAGCAGCTTGCCCGGGACTAGCGGAACGAGCGGGCAGTTCTTC